The clone carrying this T cell receptor (beta chain) was seen many times. Its antigen remains unidentified. The sample comes from a study of early T cells in non-severe SARS-CoV-2 infection. Study as a whole: Unpaired chains resulted from sequencing bulk RNA of unsorted whole blood. Findings and limits, study-wide: VDJdb-based matching was biased toward anti-spike CD8 responses and missed private and CD4 specificities.

Individual cDNA molecules received unique molecular identifiers during library preparation. Each CDR3 protein is one row after TCRdb ran MiXCR on the 5' RACE reads. This sample has 45,000 to 50,000 distinct CDR3 sequences, with around 6% found just once. The CDR3 totals 16 residues. V lost 6 bases and J 2 bases, leaving 18 bases between the germline ends. The germline V gene encodes CDR1 ENHRY and CDR2 SYGVKD. The material sequenced was whole blood. The rearrangement joins TRBV10-3 to TRBJ2-3; D gene ambiguous. This clonotype was obtained from an adult who was a healthcare worker with PCR-confirmed SARS-CoV-2 infection or an uninfected control (not recorded which). CDR3 in amino acids: CAISLIDSHLTDTQYF. The DNA for the CDR3 is TGTGCCATCAGCCTTATCGACTCCCACCTCACAGATACGCAGTATTTT.